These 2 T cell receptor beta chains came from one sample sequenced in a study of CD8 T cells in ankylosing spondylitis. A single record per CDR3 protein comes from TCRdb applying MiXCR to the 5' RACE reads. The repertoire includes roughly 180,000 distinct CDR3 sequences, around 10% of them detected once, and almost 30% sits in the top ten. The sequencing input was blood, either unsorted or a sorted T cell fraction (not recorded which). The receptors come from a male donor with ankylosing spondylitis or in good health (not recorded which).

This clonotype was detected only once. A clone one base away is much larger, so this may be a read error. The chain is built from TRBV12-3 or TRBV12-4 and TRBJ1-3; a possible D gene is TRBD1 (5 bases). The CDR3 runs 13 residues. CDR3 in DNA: TGTACCAGCAGTTTGACAGAGAGAAACACCATATATTTT. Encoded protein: CTSSLTERNTIYF.

Written as DNA, the CDR3 is TGTGCCAGCAGCTTAACGGGGGATCAGCCCCAGCATTTT. Translated: CASSLTGDQPQHF. The chain carries TRBV7-9 and TRBJ1-5; D is possibly TRBD1 (5 bases). Germline CDR1 is SEHNR and CDR2 is FQNEAQ (reference sequence). The CDR3 extends over 13 amino acids. The V end was cut by 2 bases, the J end by 5 bases, with 7 bases between.